This T cell receptor beta chain was documented in a study of blood T cell repertoires in COVID-19. Study as a whole: The origin of the acute and convalescent COVID-19 samples was the United States, Italy and Spain. T cells, B-cell-depleted T cells, or PBMCs supplied cDNA or gDNA.

The CDR3 sequence is 13 residues long. Germline lookup yields CDR1 SNHLY and CDR2 FYNNEI. V lost 6 bases and J lost 8, with 16 bases in between. Method: immunoSEQ multiplex PCR; TCRdb's copy keeps in-frame clones and lacks some. The sample consists of roughly 93,000 clones, 65% to 85% of them appearing once. The TCR originated in an elderly woman with acute or convalescent COVID-19. Material: peripheral blood. The rearrangement links TRBV2 to TRBJ1-2; no reliable D call. The CDR3 region is CASSNSEVHGYTF. The CDR3 DNA sequence: TGTGCCAGCAGCAACTCCGAGGTTCACGGCTACACCTTC.